One and the same sample provided the 20 T cell receptor beta chains below, sequenced in a study of blood T cell repertoires in COVID-19. Here immunoSEQ multiplex PCR was the method, and the copy in TCRdb shows in-frame clones only, minus some. The sample includes 110,000 or so clones, around 78% seen only once; the top ten take around a sixth. Sequences were obtained from peripheral blood. These receptors originate from a woman aged 55-70 years with acute or convalescent COVID-19.

The chain links TRBV5-1 to TRBJ2-1; TRBD2 agrees at 12 bases. Germline CDR1 reads SGHRS; CDR2 reads YFSETQ. This CDR3 spans 17 amino acids. After removal of 0 bases from V and 4 bases from J, the junction contained 5 bases not matched to a gene. The CDR3 sequence is CASSLGLAGAHYNEQFF. The CDR3 DNA sequence: TGCGCCAGCAGCTTGGGACTAGCGGGGGCGCATTACAATGAGCAGTTCTTC.

The J gene is TRBJ2-2, the V gene TRBV11-2, with a weak D call TRBD1 (6 bases). The CDR3 contains 15 residues. Per germline, CDR1 SGHAT and CDR2 FQNNGV. The V and J ends lost 4 bases and 2 bases respectively, with 11 bases between them. DNA for the CDR3: TGTGCCAGCAGCTCGGGGACACATAACACCGGGGAGCTGTTTTTT. The encoded protein is CASSSGTHNTGELFF.

The J gene is TRBJ2-3, the V gene TRBV20-1, with D maybe TRBD2 (5 bases). Germline CDR1 is DFQATT and CDR2 is SNEGSKA (reference sequence). The CDR3 contains 14 residues. V shed 3 bases and J shed 1 base, with 11 bases lying between them. The CDR3 sequence is CSASLLVGTDTQYF. CDR3 bases: TGCAGTGCTAGTCTACTAGTTGGCACAGATACGCAGTATTTT.

The chain has TRBV29-1 and TRBJ2-7, with 10 bases aligning to TRBD1. The trim removed 7 bases at V and 3 bases at J, leaving 6 bases unmatched. This CDR3 contains 13 residues. The V gene's germline CDR1 is SQVTM and CDR2 ANQGSEA. As DNA, the CDR3 is TGCAGCGCGGCGGACAGGGGGGGCTACGAGCAGTACTTC. It translates to CSAADRGGYEQYF.

This sequence joins TRBV5-1 and TRBJ1-2, with a weak D call TRBD1 (5 bases). V was clipped by 4 bases and J by 7 bases, with 20 bases between them. CDR3 length equals 15 residues. Germline CDR1 reads SGHRS; CDR2 reads YFSETQ. CDR3 residues: CASSATTQGVGGYTF. The CDR3 coding sequence is TGCGCCAGCAGCGCAACTACCCAGGGTGTGGGTGGCTACACCTTC.

The chain carries TRBV18 and TRBJ1-1; 7 nucleotides line up with TRBD1. The CDR3 is 13 amino acids. Germline-derived CDR1 and CDR2 are KGHSH and LQKENI. V shed 3 bases, J shed 3 bases, and the junction held 1 base outside the gene matches. CDR3 loop: CASSPDRDTEAFF. CDR3 bases: TGTGCCAGCTCACCCGACAGGGACACTGAAGCTTTCTTT.

This chain joins TRBV28 and TRBJ2-6, with a weak D call TRBD2 (5 bases). Germline-derived CDR1 and CDR2 are MDHEN and SYDVKM. The CDR3 has 13 residues. Trimming stripped 6 bases from V and 2 bases from J, with 5 bases between. CDR3 residues: CASRGAGANVLTF. CDR3 coding DNA: TGTGCCAGCAGGGGAGCTGGGGCCAACGTCCTGACTTTC.

The chain recombines TRBV10-3 with TRBJ2-5, with a possible D match to TRBD1 (6 bases). This CDR3 region has 15 residues. Germline loops: CDR1 ENHRY, CDR2 SYGVKD. The ends were cut back, 3 bases at V and 3 bases at J, with 14 bases in the middle. The CDR3: CAISDFDRTEETQYF. In nucleotides, the CDR3 is TGTGCCATCAGTGATTTCGACAGGACAGAAGAGACCCAGTACTTC.

The chain uses TRBV9 and TRBJ2-4, with 11 positions matching TRBD2. The length of the CDR3 is 15 residues. CDR1 is SGDLS, CDR2 YYNGEE, per germline. V lost 4 bases and J lost 2; bases outside the gene matches: 2. CDR3 DNA sequence: TGTGCCAGCAGCACTAGCGGGGGAACCAAAAACATTCAGTACTTC. This gives the protein CASSTSGGTKNIQYF.

The chain recombines TRBV28 with TRBJ1-2; the D is unclear. CDR3 size: 13 residues. Trimming pared 1 base from V and 8 bases from J, leaving 11 bases between. From germline, CDR1 is MDHEN and CDR2 SYDVKM. CDR3 sequence: CASSLSWWRGYTF. The CDR3 DNA reads as TGTGCCAGCAGTTTATCCTGGTGGAGGGGCTACACCTTC.

This clone appeared a single time. The chain carries TRBV6-2 or TRBV6-3 and TRBJ2-1, with 9 positions matching TRBD2. V shed 4 bases and J 7 bases; nucleotides not matched to a gene: 5. CDR1 and CDR2 from the germline V gene are MNHEY and SVGEGT. The CDR3 has 14 amino acids. Here the CDR3 reads CASSSGTSKNEQFF. CDR3 sequence (DNA): TGTGCCAGCAGTTCCGGGACTAGCAAGAATGAGCAGTTCTTC.

This clone is a singleton in its sample. The V call is TRBV10-3, the J call TRBJ1-4; weak D call: TRBD1 (5 bases). V lost 8 bases and J lost 8, with 12 bases in between. The V gene's germline CDR1 is ENHRY and CDR2 SYGVKD. The CDR3 extends over 12 amino acids. As DNA, the CDR3 is TGTGCCATCGGGACTAAGAGGGAAAAACTGTTTTTT. Translated: CAIGTKREKLFF.

This chain links TRBV6-5 with TRBJ1-6; D gene ambiguous. The CDR3 loop spans 15 amino acids. Trimming removed 6 bases from V and 0 bases from J, with 9 bases in between. In germline, CDR1 is MNHEY, CDR2 SVGAGI. The CDR3 spells CASSVQHSYNSPLHF. CDR3 nucleotide sequence: TGTGCCAGCAGCGTACAACACTCCTATAATTCACCCCTCCACTTT.

V and J are TRBV4-1 and TRBJ1-2; D not resolved. V was cut by 3 bases and J by 7 bases, with 12 bases left in between. This CDR3 comprises 13 residues. CDR1 is MGHRA, CDR2 YSYEKL, per germline. Written as DNA, the CDR3 is TGCGCCAGCAGCCAGGGCTCCTCATCTGGCTACACCTTC. Encoded protein: CASSQGSSSGYTF.

This rearrangement joins TRBV27 to TRBJ2-3; 10 bases align to TRBD2. CDR1 and CDR2 from the germline V gene are MNHEY and SMNVEV (reference sequence). This CDR3 is built from 12 residues. Germline trimming cut 3 bases from V and 15 bases from J; bases unmatched to any gene: 6. The CDR3 nucleotides read TGTGCCAGCAGTTTTGCTAGCGGGAGAAGATATTTT. Its protein product is CASSFASGRRYF.

The chain has TRBV27 and TRBJ2-7, with D possibly being TRBD2 (5 bases). The CDR3 spans 14 residues. The germline V gene has CDR1 MNHEY and CDR2 SMNVEV (reference sequence). V was shortened by 6 bases and J by 3 bases, with 15 bases between the two germline ends. The CDR3 sequence is CASSLTSGHYEQYF. CDR3 in DNA: TGTGCCAGCAGCTTGACCAGCGGCCACTACGAGCAGTACTTC.

The chain joins TRBV7-9 to TRBJ1-2; perhaps TRBD1 as D (6 bases). The CDR3 has 13 residues. The germline V gene has CDR1 SEHNR and CDR2 FQNEAQ (reference sequence). Trimming stripped 2 bases from V and 4 bases from J, with 8 bases between. The CDR3 DNA reads as TGTGCCAGCAGCTTAACAGGGACCTATGGCTACACCTTC. It is translated as CASSLTGTYGYTF.

This clone occurred a few times. The V call is TRBV18, the J call TRBJ1-2; weak D call: TRBD1 (5 bases). CDR1 and CDR2 (germline): KGHSH, LQKENI. V was pared by 3 bases and J by 8 bases, with 13 bases between. CDR3 length: 13 residues. CDR3 sequence (DNA): TGTGCCAGCTCACCTGCCCAGGGATCCGGCTACACCTTC. Translation gives CASSPAQGSGYTF.

This chain joins TRBV9 and TRBJ1-2, with 9 bases that match TRBD1. This CDR3 has 14 amino acids. J lost 7 bases, V lost 3 bases, and 7 bases had no gene match. Germline values: CDR1 SGDLS, CDR2 YYNGEE. The CDR3 spells CASSGGQGLVGYTF. CDR3 nucleotides: TGTGCCAGCAGCGGTGGACAGGGGTTAGTTGGCTACACCTTC.

The chain recombines TRBV20-1 with TRBJ2-5; 7 nucleotides agree with TRBD1. The trim removed 6 bases at V and 5 bases at J, leaving 3 bases unmatched. The germline CDR1 and CDR2 sequences are DFQATT and SNEGSKA (reference sequence). The CDR3 is 11 residues long. The CDR3 is CSARQGETQYF. Written as DNA, the CDR3 is TGCAGTGCAAGACAGGGTGAGACCCAGTACTTC.